This T cell receptor (beta chain) was captured by sequencing in a study of shared clonotypes between healthy human individuals. Study-wide context: Each donor had three CD4 naive, three CD4 memory, two CD8 naive and one CD8 memory plate. Study results and caveats: Sharing across four donors was highest in naive CD4 (about 5%) and lowest in memory CD8 (0.4%). Sorted-subset sequencing, rarefaction showed, was incomplete despite large depth.

Genomic DNA per cell subset filled all wells of several immunoSEQ plates. Sequenced by immunoSEQ multiplex PCR; TCRdb stores in-frame clones only, minus some. The data show approximately 2,000,000 clones, roughly 90% seen once. Worth noting for this clone: What it binds is unknown.

Germline assignment: CDR1 SGDLS and CDR2 YYNGEE. Unmatched junction bases numbered 13, after V lost 3 bases and J lost 10 bases. The CDR3 extends over 16 amino acids. This sequence was found in a man between 18 and 35 years old in good health. Some clones in this sample may be carry-over from other donors' samples. The sample comprised naive CD4+ T cells from PBMCs. As for subset: CD45RA+ positively selected. The chain employs TRBV9 and TRBJ2-1, with 10 bases aligning to TRBD1. The CDR3, as DNA: TGTGCCAGCAGCGCTCTCACCGGGACAGGGGAACGGGAGCAGTTCTTC. Amino acid sequence: CASSALTGTGEREQFF.